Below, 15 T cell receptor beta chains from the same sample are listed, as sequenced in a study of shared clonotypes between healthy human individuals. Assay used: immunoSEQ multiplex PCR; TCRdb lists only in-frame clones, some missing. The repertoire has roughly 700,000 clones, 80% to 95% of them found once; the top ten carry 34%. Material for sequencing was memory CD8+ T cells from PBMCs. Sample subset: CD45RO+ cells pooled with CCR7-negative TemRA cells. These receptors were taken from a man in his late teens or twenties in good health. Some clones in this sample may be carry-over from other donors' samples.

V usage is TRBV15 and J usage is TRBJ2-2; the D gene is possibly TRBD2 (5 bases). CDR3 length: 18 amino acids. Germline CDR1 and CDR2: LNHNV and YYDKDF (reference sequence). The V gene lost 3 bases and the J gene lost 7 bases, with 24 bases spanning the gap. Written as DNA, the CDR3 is TGTGCCACCAGCAGCGCGGGTGGAGGTCTACGTGGGGACGGGGAGCTGTTTTTT. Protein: CATSSAGGGLRGDGELFF.

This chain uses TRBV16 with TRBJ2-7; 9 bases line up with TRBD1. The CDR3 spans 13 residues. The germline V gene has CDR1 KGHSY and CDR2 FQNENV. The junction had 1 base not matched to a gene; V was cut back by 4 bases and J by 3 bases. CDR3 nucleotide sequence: TGTGCCAGCAGCCCGGGACAGGGCTACGAGCAGTACTTC. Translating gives CASSPGQGYEQYF.

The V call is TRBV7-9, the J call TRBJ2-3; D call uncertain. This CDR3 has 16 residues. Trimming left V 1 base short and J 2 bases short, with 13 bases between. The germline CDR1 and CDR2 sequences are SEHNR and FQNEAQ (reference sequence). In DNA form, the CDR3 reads TGTGCCAGCAGCTTAGTGGGGTACAGCCTCACAGATACGCAGTATTTT. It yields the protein CASSLVGYSLTDTQYF.

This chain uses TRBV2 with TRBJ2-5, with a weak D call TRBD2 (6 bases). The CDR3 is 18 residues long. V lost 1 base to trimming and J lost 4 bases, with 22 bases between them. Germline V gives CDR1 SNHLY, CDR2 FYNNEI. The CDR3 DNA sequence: TGTGCCAGCAGTGAAGTTGTCGGCAACCGGAGGGGTCCAGAGACCCAGTACTTC. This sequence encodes CASSEVVGNRRGPETQYF.

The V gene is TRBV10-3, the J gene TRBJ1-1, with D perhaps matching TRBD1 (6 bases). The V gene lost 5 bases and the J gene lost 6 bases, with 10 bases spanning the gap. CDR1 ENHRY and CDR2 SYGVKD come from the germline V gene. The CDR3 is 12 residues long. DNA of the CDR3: TGTGCCATCAGTCCAGGGACATCTGAAGCTTTCTTT. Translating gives CAISPGTSEAFF.

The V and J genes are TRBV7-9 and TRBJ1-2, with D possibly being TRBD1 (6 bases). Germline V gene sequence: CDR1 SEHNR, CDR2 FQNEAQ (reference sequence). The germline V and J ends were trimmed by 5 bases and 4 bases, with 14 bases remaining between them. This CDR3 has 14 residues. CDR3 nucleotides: TGTGCCAGCAGCAACACGACAGGAAGCTATGGCTACACCTTC. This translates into CASSNTTGSYGYTF.

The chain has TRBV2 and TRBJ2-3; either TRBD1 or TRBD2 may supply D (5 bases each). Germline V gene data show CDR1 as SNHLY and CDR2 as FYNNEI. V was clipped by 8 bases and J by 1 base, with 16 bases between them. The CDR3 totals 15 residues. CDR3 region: CASPERGRGTDTQYF. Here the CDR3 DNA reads TGTGCCAGCCCTGAGAGGGGAAGAGGCACAGATACGCAGTATTTT.

CDR3 residues: CASSWAPNTGELFF. CDR3 DNA: TGTGCCAGCTCGTGGGCTCCTAACACCGGGGAGCTGTTTTTT. V gene TRBV4-2 combines with J gene TRBJ2-2; D is uncertain. Germline assignment: CDR1 LGHNA and CDR2 YNFKEQ. V was cut by 8 bases and J by 2 bases, with 12 bases left in between. The CDR3 has 14 residues.

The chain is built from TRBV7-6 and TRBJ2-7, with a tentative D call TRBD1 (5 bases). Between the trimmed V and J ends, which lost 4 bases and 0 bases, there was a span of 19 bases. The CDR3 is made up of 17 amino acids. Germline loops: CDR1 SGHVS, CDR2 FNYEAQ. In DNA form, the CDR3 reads TGTGCCAGCAGCTGGCTCGCCTCGACAGAGCTCTCCTACGAGCAGTACTTC. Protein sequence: CASSWLASTELSYEQYF.

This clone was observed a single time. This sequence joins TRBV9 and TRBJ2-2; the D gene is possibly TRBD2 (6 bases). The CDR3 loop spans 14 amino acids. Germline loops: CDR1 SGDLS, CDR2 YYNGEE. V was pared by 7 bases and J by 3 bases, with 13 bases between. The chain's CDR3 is CASCPGDDTGELFF. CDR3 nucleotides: TGTGCCAGCTGTCCGGGAGATGACACCGGGGAGCTGTTTTTT.

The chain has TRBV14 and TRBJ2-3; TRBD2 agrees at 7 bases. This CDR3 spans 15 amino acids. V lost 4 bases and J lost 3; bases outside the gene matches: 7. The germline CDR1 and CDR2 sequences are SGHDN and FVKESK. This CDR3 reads CASSPRDYVTDTQYF. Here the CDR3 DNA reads TGTGCCAGCAGCCCCCGGGACTATGTAACAGATACGCAGTATTTT.

As DNA, the CDR3 is TGCGCCAGCAGCCCTGTAAGGAGGGGCCGGCAGGAAACTAGCACAGATACGCAGTATTTT. It yields the protein CASSPVRRGRQETSTDTQYF. The chain has TRBV5-1 and TRBJ2-3, with TRBD2 as a possible D gene (6 bases). The CDR3 loop spans 20 amino acids. The germline V gene encodes CDR1 SGHRS and CDR2 YFSETQ. V lost 4 bases to trimming and J lost 0 bases, with 27 bases between them.

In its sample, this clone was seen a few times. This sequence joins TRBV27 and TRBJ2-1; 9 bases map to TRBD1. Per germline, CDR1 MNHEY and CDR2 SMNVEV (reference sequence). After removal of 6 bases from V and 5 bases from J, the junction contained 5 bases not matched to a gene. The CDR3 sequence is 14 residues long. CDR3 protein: CASRADRGHNEQFF. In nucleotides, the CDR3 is TGTGCCAGCAGGGCGGACAGGGGACACAATGAGCAGTTCTTC.

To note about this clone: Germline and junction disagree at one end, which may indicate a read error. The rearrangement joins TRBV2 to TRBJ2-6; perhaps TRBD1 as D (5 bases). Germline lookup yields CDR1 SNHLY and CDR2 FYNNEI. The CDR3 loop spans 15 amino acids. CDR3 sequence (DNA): TGTGCCAGCAGAGAAGACAGCTCTGGGGCCAACGTCCTGACTTTC. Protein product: CASREDSSGANVLTF. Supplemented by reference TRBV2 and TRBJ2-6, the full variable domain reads EPEVTQTPSHQVTQMGQEVILRCVPISNHLYFYWYRQILGQKVEFLVSFYNNEISEKSEIFDDQFSVERPDGSNFTLKIRSTKLEDSAMYFCASREDSSGANVLTFGAGSRLTVL.

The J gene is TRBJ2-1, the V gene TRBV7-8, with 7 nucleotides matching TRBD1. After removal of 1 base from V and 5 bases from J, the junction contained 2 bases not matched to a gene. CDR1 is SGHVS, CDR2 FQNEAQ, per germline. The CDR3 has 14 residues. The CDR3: CASSLGTGDNEQFF. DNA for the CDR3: TGTGCCAGCAGCTTAGGAACAGGGGACAATGAGCAGTTCTTC.